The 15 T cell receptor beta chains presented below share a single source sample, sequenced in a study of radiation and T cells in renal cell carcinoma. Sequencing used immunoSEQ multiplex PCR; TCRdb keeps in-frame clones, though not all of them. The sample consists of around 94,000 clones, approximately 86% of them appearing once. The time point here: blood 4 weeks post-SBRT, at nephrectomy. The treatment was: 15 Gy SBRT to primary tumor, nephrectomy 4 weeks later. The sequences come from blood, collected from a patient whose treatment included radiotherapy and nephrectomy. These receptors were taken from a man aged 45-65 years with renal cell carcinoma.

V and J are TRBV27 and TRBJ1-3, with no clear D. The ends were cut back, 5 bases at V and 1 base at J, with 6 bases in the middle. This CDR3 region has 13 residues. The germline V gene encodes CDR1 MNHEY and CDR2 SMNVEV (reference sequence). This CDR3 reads CASSMYSGNTIYF. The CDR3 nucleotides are TGTGCCAGCAGTATGTATTCTGGAAACACCATATATTTT.

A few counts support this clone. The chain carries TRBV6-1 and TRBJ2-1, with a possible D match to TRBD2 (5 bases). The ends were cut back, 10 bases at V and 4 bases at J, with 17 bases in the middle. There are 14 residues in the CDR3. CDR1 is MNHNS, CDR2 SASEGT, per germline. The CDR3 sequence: CAISWSGIYNEQFF. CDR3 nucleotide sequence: TGTGCCATTTCTTGGTCCGGGATATACAATGAGCAGTTCTTC.

CDR3 DNA sequence: TGTGCCAGCAGCTTGAACGGGGGTGCCACAGATACGCAGTATTTT. It is translated as CASSLNGGATDTQYF. The V and J genes are TRBV5-5 and TRBJ2-3; D possibly corresponds to TRBD2 (6 bases). Germline lookup yields CDR1 SGHKS and CDR2 YYEKEE (reference sequence). The V gene lost 1 base and the J gene lost 2 bases, with 11 bases spanning the gap. The CDR3 runs 15 residues.

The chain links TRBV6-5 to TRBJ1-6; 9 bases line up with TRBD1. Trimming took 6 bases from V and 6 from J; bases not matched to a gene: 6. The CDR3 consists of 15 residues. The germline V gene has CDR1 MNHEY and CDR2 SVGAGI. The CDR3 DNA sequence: TGTGCCAGCAGGAAGGACAGGGGATTTAATTCACCCCTCCACTTT. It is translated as CASRKDRGFNSPLHF.

The CDR3 DNA reads as TGCGCCAGCAGCTTAGGGGGCCGGGCGGGAGAGCAGTTCTTC. Protein product: CASSLGGRAGEQFF. The chain joins TRBV5-1 to TRBJ2-1; tentatively, D is TRBD1 (7 bases). Germline lookup yields CDR1 SGHRS and CDR2 YFSETQ. The CDR3 is 14 amino acids. Trimming took off 2 bases at V and 10 bases at J, with 16 bases between the two ends.

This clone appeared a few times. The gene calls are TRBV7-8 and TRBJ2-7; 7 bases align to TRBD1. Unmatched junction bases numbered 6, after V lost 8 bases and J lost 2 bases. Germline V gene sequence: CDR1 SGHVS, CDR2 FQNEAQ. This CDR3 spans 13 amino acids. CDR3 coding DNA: TGTGCCAGCTCCGACAGGGCCGCCTACGAGCAGTACTTC. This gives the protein CASSDRAAYEQYF.

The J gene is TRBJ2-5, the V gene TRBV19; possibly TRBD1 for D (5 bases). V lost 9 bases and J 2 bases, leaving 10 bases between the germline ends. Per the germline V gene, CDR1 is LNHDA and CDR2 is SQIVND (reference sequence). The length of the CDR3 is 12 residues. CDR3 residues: CASSTDQETQYF. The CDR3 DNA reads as TGTGCCAGCTCGACAGATCAAGAGACCCAGTACTTC.

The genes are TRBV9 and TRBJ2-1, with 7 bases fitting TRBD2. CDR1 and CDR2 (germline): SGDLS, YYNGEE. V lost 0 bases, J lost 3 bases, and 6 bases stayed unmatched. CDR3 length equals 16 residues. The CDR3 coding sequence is TGTGCCAGCAGCGTAGAGTCGACTAGCTACTACAATGAGCAGTTCTTC. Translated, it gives CASSVESTSYYNEQFF.

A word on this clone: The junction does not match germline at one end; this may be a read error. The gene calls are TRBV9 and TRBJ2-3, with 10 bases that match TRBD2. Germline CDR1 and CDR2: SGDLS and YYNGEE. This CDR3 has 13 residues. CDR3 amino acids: CASSVGSSGSLDF. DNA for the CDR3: TGTGCCAGCAGCGTAGGGTCTAGCGGGAGCTTGGATTTT.

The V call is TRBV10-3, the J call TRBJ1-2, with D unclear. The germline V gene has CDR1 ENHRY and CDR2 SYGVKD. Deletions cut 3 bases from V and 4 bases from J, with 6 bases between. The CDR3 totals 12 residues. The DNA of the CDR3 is TGTGCCATCAGTGACCCCGGCTATGGCTACACCTTC. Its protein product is CAISDPGYGYTF.

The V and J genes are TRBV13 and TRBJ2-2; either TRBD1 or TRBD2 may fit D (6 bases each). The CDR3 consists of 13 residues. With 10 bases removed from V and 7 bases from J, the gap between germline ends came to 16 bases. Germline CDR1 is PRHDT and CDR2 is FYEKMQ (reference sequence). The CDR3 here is CATDLGGRGELFF. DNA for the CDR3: TGTGCCACCGACTTAGGGGGGCGCGGGGAGCTGTTTTTT. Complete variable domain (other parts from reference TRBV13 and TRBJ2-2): AAGVIQSPRHLIKEKRETATLKCYPIPRHDTVYWYQQGPGQDPQFLISFYEKMQSDKGSIPDRFSAQQFSDYHSELNMSSLELGDSALYFCATDLGGRGELFFGEGSRLTVL.

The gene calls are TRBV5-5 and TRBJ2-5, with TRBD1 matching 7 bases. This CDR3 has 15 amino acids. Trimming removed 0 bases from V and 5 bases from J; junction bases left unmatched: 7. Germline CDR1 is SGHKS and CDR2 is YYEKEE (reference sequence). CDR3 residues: CASSLGDRVGETQYF. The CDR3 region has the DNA TGTGCCAGCAGCTTGGGCGACAGGGTGGGGGAGACCCAGTACTTC.

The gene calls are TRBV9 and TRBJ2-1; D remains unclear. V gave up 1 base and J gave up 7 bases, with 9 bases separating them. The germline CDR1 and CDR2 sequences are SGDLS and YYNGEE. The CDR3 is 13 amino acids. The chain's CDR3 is CASSVSSGNEQFF. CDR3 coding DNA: TGTGCCAGCAGCGTATCCTCCGGGAATGAGCAGTTCTTC.

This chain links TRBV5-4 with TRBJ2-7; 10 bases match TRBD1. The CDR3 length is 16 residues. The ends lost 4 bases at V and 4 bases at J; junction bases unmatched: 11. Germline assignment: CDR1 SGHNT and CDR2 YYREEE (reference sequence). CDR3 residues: CASSEGQGRVLYEQYF. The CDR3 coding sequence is TGTGCCAGCAGCGAGGGACAGGGGCGCGTTTTGTACGAGCAGTACTTC.

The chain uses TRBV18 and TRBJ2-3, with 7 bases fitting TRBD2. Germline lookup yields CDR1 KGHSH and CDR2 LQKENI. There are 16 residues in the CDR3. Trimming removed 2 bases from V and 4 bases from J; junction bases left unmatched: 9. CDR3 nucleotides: TGTGCCAGCTCACCAGTCAGCGGGACGGGAGCAGATACGCAGTATTTT. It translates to CASSPVSGTGADTQYF. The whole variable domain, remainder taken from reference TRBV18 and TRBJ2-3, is NAGVMQNPRHLVRRRGQEARLRCSPMKGHSHVYWYRQLPEEGLKFMVYLQKENIIDESGMPKERFSAEFPKEGPSILRIQQVVRGDSAAYFCASSPVSGTGADTQYFGPGTRLTVL.